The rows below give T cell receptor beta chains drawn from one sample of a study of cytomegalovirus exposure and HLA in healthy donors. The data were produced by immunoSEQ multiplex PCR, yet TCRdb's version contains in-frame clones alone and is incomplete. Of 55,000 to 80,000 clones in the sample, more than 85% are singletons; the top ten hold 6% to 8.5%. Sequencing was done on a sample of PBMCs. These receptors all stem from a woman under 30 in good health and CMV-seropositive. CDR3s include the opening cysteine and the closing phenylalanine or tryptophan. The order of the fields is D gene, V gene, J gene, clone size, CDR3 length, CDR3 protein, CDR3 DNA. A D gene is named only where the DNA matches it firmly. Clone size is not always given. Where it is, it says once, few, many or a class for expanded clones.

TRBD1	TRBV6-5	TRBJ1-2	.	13	CASSFDRADGYTF	TGTGCCAGCAGCTTTGACAGGGCGGACGGCTACACCTTC
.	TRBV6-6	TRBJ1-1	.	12	CASSYSAGEAFF	TGTGCCAGCAGTTACTCGGCAGGTGAAGCTTTCTTT
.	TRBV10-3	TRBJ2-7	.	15	CAISENMGHFYEQYF	TGTGCCATCAGTGAGAATATGGGACACTTCTACGAGCAGTACTTC
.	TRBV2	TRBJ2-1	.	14	CASSDGGRYNEQFF	TGTGCCAGCAGTGACGGGGGGCGATACAATGAGCAGTTCTTC
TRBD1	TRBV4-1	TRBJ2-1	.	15	CASRRGQDEYNEQFF	TGCGCCAGCAGGCGAGGACAGGACGAATACAATGAGCAGTTCTTC
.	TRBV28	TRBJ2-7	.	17	CASSFTPGGRVNYEQYF	TGTGCCAGCAGTTTTACCCCCGGGGGAAGGGTTAACTACGAGCAGTACTTC
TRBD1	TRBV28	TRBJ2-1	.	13	CASSRTGGVEQFF	TGTGCCAGCAGTCGGACAGGGGGCGTTGAGCAGTTCTTC
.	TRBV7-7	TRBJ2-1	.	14	CASSLDPGLDEQFF	TGTGCTAGCAGCTTAGATCCAGGGTTGGATGAGCAGTTCTTC
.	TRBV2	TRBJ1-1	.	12	CASTESALEAFF	TGTGCCAGCACAGAATCAGCGCTTGAAGCTTTCTTT
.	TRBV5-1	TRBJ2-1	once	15	CASSRDSSSYNEQFF	TGCGCCAGCAGCCGGGACTCGAGCTCCTACAATGAGCAGTTCTTC
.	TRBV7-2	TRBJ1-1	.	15	CASSFPPPGRTEAFF	TGTGCCAGCAGCTTTCCCCCACCAGGGCGGACTGAAGCTTTCTTT
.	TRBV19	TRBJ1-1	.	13	CASSSTGSTEAFF	TGTGCCAGTAGTAGTACGGGATCGACTGAAGCTTTCTTT
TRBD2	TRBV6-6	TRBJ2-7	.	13	CASESGRDYEQYF	TGTGCCAGCGAGAGCGGGAGGGATTACGAGCAGTACTTC
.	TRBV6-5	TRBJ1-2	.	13	CASSRQGSNGYTF	TGTGCCAGCAGCCGCCAGGGTTCGAATGGCTACACCTTC
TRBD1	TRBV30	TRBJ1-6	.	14	CAWTLGGQGSPLHF	TGTGCCTGGACCCTGGGGGGACAGGGGTCACCCCTCCACTTT
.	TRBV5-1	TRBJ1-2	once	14	CASSLGGQNYGYTF	TGCGCCAGCAGCTTGGGTGGACAGAACTATGGCTACACCTTC
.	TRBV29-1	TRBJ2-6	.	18	CSVAGTPADGSGANVLTF	TGCAGCGTTGCGGGGACTCCCGCCGATGGATCTGGGGCCAACGTCCTGACTTTC